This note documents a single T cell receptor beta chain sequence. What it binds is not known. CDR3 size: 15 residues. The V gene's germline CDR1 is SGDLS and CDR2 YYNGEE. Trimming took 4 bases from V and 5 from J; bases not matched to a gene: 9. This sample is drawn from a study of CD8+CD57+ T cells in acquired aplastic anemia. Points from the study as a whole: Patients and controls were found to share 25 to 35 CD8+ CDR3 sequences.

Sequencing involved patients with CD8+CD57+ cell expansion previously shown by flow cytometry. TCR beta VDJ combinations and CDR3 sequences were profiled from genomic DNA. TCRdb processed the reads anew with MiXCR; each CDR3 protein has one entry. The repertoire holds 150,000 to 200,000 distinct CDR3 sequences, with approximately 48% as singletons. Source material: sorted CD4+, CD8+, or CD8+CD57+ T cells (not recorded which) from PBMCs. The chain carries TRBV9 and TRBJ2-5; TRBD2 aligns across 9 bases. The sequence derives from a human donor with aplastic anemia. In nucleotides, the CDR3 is TGTGCCAGCAGCTTTAGCGGGAGTAGAGTGGAGACCCAGTACTTC. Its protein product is CASSFSGSRVETQYF.